This T cell receptor (beta chain) is drawn from a study of regulatory T cells in long-lasting Graves disease. Study observations and caveats: Those with persistent disease had in common more public clonotypes (more than 2,500) than new patients (966).

The time point here: persistent/refractory GD, antithyroid drugs over 5 years with positive TRAb. The TCR library was made from RNA that had been extracted from PBMCs in TRIzol. Diagnosing Graves' disease relied on the American Thyroid Association guidelines. Germline loops: CDR1 WSHSY, CDR2 SAAADI. This CDR3 comprises 16 residues. V gave up 2 bases and J gave up 3 bases; unmatched junction bases: 6. The TCR beta library used iRepertoire HTBI primers with Arm-PCR amplification of CDR3. TCRdb re-called the multiplex PCR reads with MiXCR, one entry per CDR3 protein. The table lists approximately 400,000 distinct CDR3 sequences, around 20% of them singletons, with 20% in the top ten. This clonotype came up many times. Its antigen is undetermined.

The sequencing used peripheral blood mononuclear cells (PBMCs), collected when the disease was refractory, from a patient treated with antithyroid drugs. J is TRBJ1-5 and V is TRBV10-2, with 8 bases lining up with TRBD1. The clonotype originates from a female donor with Graves disease. The CDR3 loop reads CASSETGTGVNQPQHF. CDR3 in DNA: TGCGCCAGCAGTGAGACCGGGACAGGCGTCAATCAGCCCCAGCATTTT.